Listed below are T cell receptor beta chains from one sample, sequenced in a study of blood T cell repertoires in COVID-19. Generated by immunoSEQ multiplex PCR, the TCRdb table keeps only in-frame clones and is missing some. This table holds about 190,000 clones, around 85% found once. Sequenced material: peripheral blood. The source of these receptors is a woman aged 45-65 years with acute or convalescent COVID-19. Each CDR3 is given with its conserved first and last residue. D genes are given only for firm matches. Clone size, where shown, is once, few, many, or a class for clones that have expanded.

NA,TRBJ2-5,13,TRBD1,TRBV7-8,TGTGCCAGCAGCATGACAGGGGACGAGACCCAGTACTTC,CASSMTGDETQYF
NA,TRBJ1-2,13,TRBD1,TRBV5-1,TGCGCCAGCGCCTTTCGGACAGGGGAAGGCTACACCTTC,CASAFRTGEGYTF
few,TRBJ1-1,15,NA,TRBV18,TGTGCCAGCTCACCACGACAGGACTCGAACACTGAAGCTTTCTTT,CASSPRQDSNTEAFF
large,TRBJ1-2,15,TRBD1,TRBV19,TGTGCCAGTAGTATAGACAAAGGGACAGCCATTGGCTACACCTTC,CASSIDKGTAIGYTF
NA,TRBJ1-2,13,NA,TRBV18,TGTGCCAGCTCACCGGCCAGGCTCTATGGCTACACCTTC,CASSPARLYGYTF
NA,TRBJ2-1,13,NA,TRBV20-1,TGCAGTGCTAGTTGGTATGGCGGCAATGAGCAGTTCTTC,CSASWYGGNEQFF
NA,TRBJ2-3,15,TRBD2,TRBV19,TGTGCCAGTGCCTCGTATAGCGGGGGAACAGATACGCAGTATTTT,CASASYSGGTDTQYF
NA,TRBJ2-4,16,NA,TRBV4-1,TGCGCCAGCAGCCAAGATGGGGGGGCAGGGAGGAACATTCAGTACTTC,CASSQDGGAGRNIQYF
NA,TRBJ1-5,16,NA,TRBV7-2,TGTGCCAGCAGCTTAGATGGGCAGGGGCTCGGTCAGCCCCAGCATTTT,CASSLDGQGLGQPQHF
NA,TRBJ2-7,15,NA,TRBV6-4,TGTGCCAGCAGGACTACAGGGAAGAGGGTCTACGAGCAGTACTTC,CASRTTGKRVYEQYF
NA,TRBJ1-3,13,NA,TRBV29-1,TGCAGCGTTGTGTTTGGAGCTGGAAACACCATATATTTT,CSVVFGAGNTIYF
NA,TRBJ1-5,14,NA,TRBV28,TGTGCCAGCAGTTTACCACAGGGTACTCAGCCCCAGCATTTT,CASSLPQGTQPQHF
NA,TRBJ1-5,15,TRBD1,TRBV5-1,TGCGCCAGCAGCCCATCGACAGGGGAGATTCAGCCCCAGCATTTT,CASSPSTGEIQPQHF
NA,TRBJ2-1,15,TRBD2,TRBV3-1/TRBV3-2,TGTGCCAGCAGCCAAAGCCTAGCGGGAGTAGGCGAGCAGTTCTTC,CASSQSLAGVGEQFF
NA,TRBJ2-4,14,TRBD2,TRBV27,TGTGCCAGCAGTCCGATAGCGGGGGATAGGGTTCAGTACTTC,CASSPIAGDRVQYF
once,TRBJ1-3,15,NA,TRBV6-5,TGTGCCAGCAGTCTCAGGGATACCTCTGGAAACACCATATATTTT,CASSLRDTSGNTIYF
NA,TRBJ1-2,11,NA,TRBV30,TGTGCCTGGAGTGCCTTTTATGGCTACACCTTC,CAWSAFYGYTF
NA,TRBJ1-2,14,TRBD1,TRBV5-6,TGTGCCAGCAGCCCGGACAGGGGCCCCGAGGGCTACACCTTC,CASSPDRGPEGYTF
NA,TRBJ1-4,13,NA,TRBV6-5,TGTGCCAGCCGGCCGGGGGTTGTTGAAAAACTGTTTTTT,CASRPGVVEKLFF
NA,TRBJ2-5,10,NA,TRBV27,TGTGCCAGCAGTTCGGAGACCCAGTACTTC,CASSSETQYF
NA,TRBJ2-1,17,TRBD2,TRBV6-2/TRBV6-3,TGTGCCAGCAGTTACCGAGGGACTAGCGGGAGGGCCTTAGAGCAGTTCTTC,CASSYRGTSGRALEQFF
NA,TRBJ2-4,19,NA,TRBV11-2,TGTGCCAGCAGCTCTGAACTTGACAGGACTCCAATGGGGAAAAACATTCAGTACTTC,CASSSELDRTPMGKNIQYF
NA,TRBJ1-5,13,NA,TRBV7-2,TGTGCCAGCAGCTTAGATGGTAGTCAGCCCCAGCATTTT,CASSLDGSQPQHF
NA,TRBJ2-7,16,NA,TRBV6-1,TGTGCCAGCAGTGAAATGTTGGGCAGCCCCTCCTACGAGCAGTACTTC,CASSEMLGSPSYEQYF
NA,TRBJ2-1,13,NA,TRBV5-1,TGCGCCAGCAGCTTGTCTAGGGAGAATGAGCAGTTCTTC,CASSLSRENEQFF
NA,TRBJ2-5,13,NA,TRBV30,TGTGCCTGGAGTAGAGGGAGTCGGGAGACCCAGTACTTC,CAWSRGSRETQYF
once,TRBJ1-1,16,TRBD1,TRBV5-6,TGTGCCAGCAGCTTAAGGACAGGGTTCATGAACACTGAAGCTTTCTTT,CASSLRTGFMNTEAFF
NA,TRBJ2-1,15,TRBD2,TRBV9,TGTGCCAGCAGCGTGAATAGCGGGGGTGGGAATGAGCAGTTCTTC,CASSVNSGGGNEQFF
NA,TRBJ2-4,13,NA,TRBV24-1,TGTGCCACCGCCCCAGGAGCCAAAAACATTCAGTACTTC,CATAPGAKNIQYF
NA,TRBJ2-2,17,TRBD2,TRBV5-8,TGTGCCAGCAGCCTGATTCTAGCGGGAGATAACACCGGGGAGCTGTTTTTT,CASSLILAGDNTGELFF
NA,TRBJ2-1,15,NA,TRBV7-2,TGTGCCAGCAGCCCACAGCCCTCGGGGGACAATGAGCAGTTCTTC,CASSPQPSGDNEQFF
NA,TRBJ1-4,15,TRBD1,TRBV28,TGTGCCAGCAGTGCACGGACAGGGGGCTCTCAAAAACTGTTTTTT,CASSARTGGSQKLFF
NA,TRBJ1-6,15,TRBD1,TRBV7-9,TGTGCCAGCAGCACGGACAGGGTGAATAATTCACCCCTCCACTTT,CASSTDRVNNSPLHF
NA,TRBJ2-7,13,NA,TRBV28,TGTGCCAGCAGTGAGCGGCTTAACTACGAGCAGTACTTC,CASSERLNYEQYF
NA,TRBJ1-5,14,NA,TRBV6-6,TGTGCCAGCACCGACTGGGGACTCAATCAGCCCCAGCATTTT,CASTDWGLNQPQHF
NA,TRBJ2-7,15,TRBD1,TRBV28,TGTGCCAGCGCCACCGACAGGGGGAGCTCCTACGAGCAGTACTTC,CASATDRGSSYEQYF
NA,TRBJ1-5,14,TRBD1,TRBV28,TGTGCCAGCAGAACAGGGGGCTTCAATCAGCCCCAGCATTTT,CASRTGGFNQPQHF
NA,TRBJ2-1,20,TRBD2,TRBV6-4,TGTGCCAGCAACCTACCCGTGACTAGCGGGAGGGCCGTCTCCTACAATGAGCAGTTCTTC,CASNLPVTSGRAVSYNEQFF
NA,TRBJ2-3,15,NA,TRBV28,TGTGCCAGCAGTTTTGTACCAACGGGCACAGATACGCAGTATTTT,CASSFVPTGTDTQYF
NA,TRBJ2-3,15,TRBD1,TRBV10-1,TGCGCCAGCAGTGCCCGGCAGGGGGGCACAGATACGCAGTATTTT,CASSARQGGTDTQYF
NA,TRBJ2-6,16,NA,TRBV7-8,TGTGCCAGCAGCTTATTTTCCAGGGCTGGGGCCAACGTCCTGACTTTC,CASSLFSRAGANVLTF
NA,TRBJ1-2,17,TRBD1,TRBV7-9,TGTGCCAGCAGCTTAGCGGGGACAGGGGGCGCGTATTATGGCTACACCTTC,CASSLAGTGGAYYGYTF
NA,TRBJ2-1,16,TRBD2,TRBV6-1,TGTGCCAGCAGTGGGGGTAGCGGGCGATCGTACAATGAGCAGTTCTTC,CASSGGSGRSYNEQFF
NA,TRBJ2-2,12,NA,TRBV10-1,TGCGCCAGCAGCCCGGTGCCCGGGGAGCTGTTTTTT,CASSPVPGELFF
NA,TRBJ2-5,16,TRBD1,TRBV28,TGTGCCAGCAGCCCTGGGGGGACAGGGGGCGAAGAGACCCAGTACTTC,CASSPGGTGGEETQYF
NA,TRBJ1-5,15,NA,TRBV19,TGTGCCAGTAGGACTTGGGGGGTAAGCAATCAGCCCCAGCATTTT,CASRTWGVSNQPQHF
NA,TRBJ2-7,15,TRBD2,TRBV19,TGTGCCAGTAGTATAGGAGCGGGGCCGCCATACGAGCAGTACTTC,CASSIGAGPPYEQYF
NA,TRBJ2-4,18,NA,TRBV5-5,TGTGCCAGCAGCTTGGGCCCTAGCGCTCTTACAGCCAAAAACATTCAGTACTTC,CASSLGPSALTAKNIQYF
NA,TRBJ2-1,13,NA,TRBV4-3,TGCGCCAGCAGCCCCAACAAACTATCAGCGCAGTTCTTC,CASSPNKLSAQFF